Presented here are 23 T cell receptor beta chains from one specimen sequenced in a study of blood T cell repertoires in COVID-19. TCRdb's copy holds only in-frame clones and misses some; the assay was immunoSEQ multiplex PCR. The sample has about 200,000 clones; around nine tenths are singletons. The sequencing input was peripheral blood. These TCRs come from a man in his fifties or sixties with COVID-19, enrolled during active disease.

V usage is TRBV5-6 and J usage is TRBJ2-5; 7 bases match TRBD1. The V gene end was trimmed by 0 bases and the J gene end by 5 bases; junction bases not matched to a gene: 4. The CDR3 is 14 residues long. Germline V gene lookup returns CDR1 SGHDT and CDR2 YYEEEE. The chain's CDR3 is CASSLEQGLETQYF. CDR3 coding DNA: TGTGCCAGCAGCTTGGAACAGGGGTTGGAGACCCAGTACTTC.

The CDR3 DNA sequence: TGTGCCAGCAGTCCGGACAGGGCGCCCGGGGAGCTGTTTTTT. This encodes CASSPDRAPGELFF. V is TRBV25-1 and J is TRBJ2-2, with 8 positions matching TRBD1. Trimming at V came to 5 bases and at J to 6 bases, leaving 5 bases not matched to a gene. CDR1 is MGHDK and CDR2 is SYGVNS in the germline V gene. The CDR3 sequence is 14 residues long.

This chain uses TRBV12-3 or TRBV12-4 with TRBJ1-5, with D possibly TRBD1 on 5 matching bases. This CDR3 comprises 12 residues. V was clipped by 6 bases and J by 2 bases, with 5 bases between them. For the CDR3, the DNA is TGTGCCAGCAGCAGGGGCAATCAGCCCCAGCATTTT. Translating it yields CASSRGNQPQHF.

DNA of the CDR3: TGTGCCAGCAGCTTGGGGACAGGGGGCTCCTATAATTCACCCCTCCACTTT. Its translation is CASSLGTGGSYNSPLHF. The V and J genes are TRBV5-8 and TRBJ1-6, with 10 bases lining up with TRBD1. After removal of 0 bases from V and 0 bases from J, the junction contained 0 bases not matched to a gene. CDR1 is SGHTS and CDR2 is YDEGEE in the germline V gene. The CDR3 loop spans 17 amino acids.

The gene calls are TRBV3-1 (or the pseudogene TRBV3-2) and TRBJ2-2; TRBD1 is a possible D gene (5 bases). The CDR3 loop spans 15 amino acids. Per the germline V gene, CDR1 is LGHDT and CDR2 is YNNKEL (reference sequence). V dropped 4 bases and J dropped 6 bases, with 15 bases sitting between them. The CDR3: CASSPRGKVAGELFF. In DNA, the CDR3 is TGTGCCAGCAGCCCTAGGGGAAAGGTGGCCGGGGAGCTGTTTTTT.

This chain links TRBV7-8 with TRBJ1-5; 8 bases are a match to TRBD1. CDR3 size: 18 residues. The V gene end was trimmed by 3 bases and the J gene end by 0 bases; junction bases not matched to a gene: 10. The V gene's germline CDR1 is SGHVS and CDR2 FQNEAQ. The CDR3 bases are TGTGCCAGCAGCTTTGGGAGACAGGGGCCTTATAGCAATCAGCCCCAGCATTTT. Protein sequence: CASSFGRQGPYSNQPQHF.

The chain is built from TRBV11-2 and TRBJ2-2; D not resolved. Germline V gene data show CDR1 as SGHAT and CDR2 as FQNNGV. Trimming removed 3 bases at V and 6 bases at J, with 8 bases between. This CDR3 comprises 13 residues. The chain's CDR3 is CASSFRVAGELFF. The CDR3 DNA is TGTGCCAGCAGCTTTCGAGTCGCCGGGGAGCTGTTTTTT.

The chain carries TRBV6-2 or TRBV6-3 and TRBJ2-3; 12 bases line up with TRBD1. CDR3 length: 15 residues. CDR1 is MNHEY and CDR2 is SVGEGT in the germline V gene. The J segment lost 3 bases and the V segment lost 10 bases, leaving 8 bases of the junction unmatched. CDR3 in DNA: TGTGCCACCCGCCCGGGACAGGGGGCAACAGATACGCAGTATTTT. Translating it yields CATRPGQGATDTQYF.

The chain employs TRBV5-1 and TRBJ2-7, with D tentatively TRBD2 (5 bases). Germline lookup yields CDR1 SGHRS and CDR2 YFSETQ. The V gene lost 4 bases and the J gene lost 2 bases, with 19 bases spanning the gap. This CDR3 contains 16 residues. The CDR3 loop reads CASSHGRIARTYEQYF. The CDR3 coding sequence is TGCGCCAGCAGCCATGGAAGAATAGCGCGAACCTACGAGCAGTACTTC.

The chain carries TRBV11-2 and TRBJ1-2; TRBD1 is a possible D gene (6 bases). Germline CDR1 is SGHAT and CDR2 is FQNNGV. V was pared by 5 bases and J by 4 bases, with 20 bases between. This CDR3 has 16 residues. The DNA for the CDR3 is TGTGCCAGCAGCCTACAACAGGGACGGGACCCCTATGGCTACACCTTC. Translated: CASSLQQGRDPYGYTF.

The gene calls are TRBV27 and TRBJ1-5; 7 bases align to TRBD1. V shed 5 bases and J 4 bases; nucleotides not matched to a gene: 5. Germline V gives CDR1 MNHEY, CDR2 SMNVEV (reference sequence). The CDR3 totals 14 residues. CDR3 amino acids: CASSPGTDNQPQHF. In DNA, the CDR3 is TGTGCCAGCAGTCCCGGGACAGATAATCAGCCCCAGCATTTT.

The V gene is TRBV4-2, the J gene TRBJ2-3; 10 nucleotides align to TRBD1. Germline lookup yields CDR1 LGHNA and CDR2 YNFKEQ. V was clipped by 4 bases and J by 3 bases; unmatched bases: 4. The CDR3 loop spans 15 amino acids. The CDR3 DNA reads as TGTGCCAGCAGCCTTGGGACAGGGGTAACAGATACGCAGTATTTT. It is translated as CASSLGTGVTDTQYF.

This chain connects TRBV4-2 to TRBJ2-5; 9 positions agree with TRBD2. V dropped 0 bases and J dropped 6; count of bases not matched to a gene: 14. The CDR3 has 18 amino acids. Germline V CDR1 and CDR2: LGHNA, YNFKEQ. Written as DNA, the CDR3 is TGTGCCAGCAGCCAAGAATCGCAGAGGGCGGGAGGGCCGAAGACCCAGTACTTC. As protein: CASSQESQRAGGPKTQYF.

The rearrangement links TRBV4-1 to TRBJ2-7; possible D gene TRBD1, 5 bases. The germline V gene has CDR1 MGHRA and CDR2 YSYEKL. V was shortened by 0 bases and J by 6 bases, with 15 bases between the two germline ends. CDR3 size: 15 residues. The CDR3 reads CASSQDVTARLEQYF. In nucleotides, the CDR3 is TGCGCCAGCAGCCAAGATGTGACAGCACGCCTCGAGCAGTACTTC.

This clone appeared a few times. The CDR3 DNA follows: TGTGCCAGCAGTTCAGACATAAGCACAGATACGCAGTATTTT. It specifies CASSSDISTDTQYF. The rearrangement uses TRBV7-9 and TRBJ2-3; D remains unclear. Trimming shortened V by 6 bases and J by 0 bases, and 10 bases separated the two germline ends. This CDR3 has 14 amino acids. Germline CDR1 is SEHNR and CDR2 is FQNEAQ (reference sequence).

This rearrangement joins TRBV25-1 to TRBJ2-2; D may be TRBD1 (6 bases). In germline, CDR1 is MGHDK, CDR2 SYGVNS. Between the trimmed V and J ends, which lost 5 bases and 3 bases, there was a span of 13 bases. This CDR3 is 15 amino acids long. The CDR3 DNA reads TGTGCCAGCAGTTTGGGACAACCCCACACCGGGGAGCTGTTTTTT. Translation gives CASSLGQPHTGELFF.

The V gene is TRBV12-3 or TRBV12-4, the J gene TRBJ2-7, with 12 bases fitting TRBD2. Trimming at V came to 5 bases and at J to 12 bases, leaving 8 bases not matched to a gene. The CDR3 contains 13 residues. CDR3 region: CASSTLAGGFPYF. CDR3 in DNA: TGTGCCAGCAGTACACTAGCGGGAGGTTTTCCGTACTTC.

V and J are TRBV19 and TRBJ1-3, with TRBD1 identical over 7 bases. J gave up 3 bases and V 5 bases, and 4 bases lay outside the gene matches. Germline loops: CDR1 LNHDA, CDR2 SQIVND (reference sequence). The CDR3 has 14 amino acids. CDR3 DNA: TGTGCCAGTAGTTTACAGGGGTTTGGAAACACCATATATTTT. This encodes CASSLQGFGNTIYF.

This chain joins TRBV19 and TRBJ1-2; tentatively, D is TRBD1 (5 bases). This CDR3 is 18 amino acids long. The germline CDR1 and CDR2 sequences are LNHDA and SQIVND (reference sequence). V was cut by 1 base and J by 4 bases, with 22 bases left in between. The CDR3 loop reads CASSIGHESGLNVYGYTF. DNA for the CDR3: TGTGCCAGTAGTATAGGACATGAATCGGGACTAAACGTCTATGGCTACACCTTC.

The chain uses TRBV2 and TRBJ2-5; D might be TRBD1 (5 bases). The CDR3 runs 15 residues. V was cut by 4 bases and J by 2 bases, with 14 bases left in between. The V gene's germline CDR1 is SNHLY and CDR2 FYNNEI. CDR3 residues: CASSVGASSQETQYF. The CDR3 region has the DNA TGTGCCAGCAGTGTTGGGGCCTCCTCTCAAGAGACCCAGTACTTC.

The chain employs TRBV3-1 (or the pseudogene TRBV3-2) and TRBJ1-1, with D tentatively TRBD1 (5 bases). V was trimmed by 0 bases and J by 7 bases, leaving 15 bases between them. Germline CDR1 and CDR2: LGHDT and YNNKEL (reference sequence). The CDR3 loop spans 15 amino acids. The CDR3: CASSQDGPPGGEAFF. DNA for the CDR3: TGTGCCAGCAGCCAAGACGGGCCGCCGGGGGGTGAAGCTTTCTTT.

This clone was picked up a small number of times. The chain uses TRBV7-9 and TRBJ2-7, with 11 positions matching TRBD2. The V gene's germline CDR1 is SEHNR and CDR2 FQNEAQ (reference sequence). CDR3 size: 15 residues. Trimming cost V 7 bases and J 6 bases; bases outside gene matches: 11. CDR3 loop: CASNSGTSGLAEQYF. The CDR3 coding sequence is TGTGCCAGCAACTCCGGGACTAGCGGTCTTGCCGAGCAGTACTTC.

This chain links TRBV5-6 with TRBJ1-2; D is unresolved. Trimming cost V 2 bases and J 7 bases, with 12 bases left between them. The CDR3 is 13 amino acids. CDR1 is SGHDT, CDR2 YYEEEE, per germline. CDR3 amino acids: CASSFGVSGGYTF. The CDR3 DNA follows: TGTGCCAGCAGCTTTGGCGTCTCGGGTGGCTACACCTTC.